This TCR beta chain is drawn from a study of cytomegalovirus exposure and HLA in healthy donors. As for this clone: Antigen: not known.

Study-level findings and limits: Productive rates of about 87% or about 30% were seen for most TCR beta V segments in an earlier analysis. Per a later analysis, HLA-associated TCR beta chains showed more clonal expansion than other, equally common TCR beta chains. A later analysis found that most CMV-associated TCR beta chains appeared HLA-restricted. The only immune exposure information that was available was CMV serostatus.

PCR primers comprised 60 Vbeta and 13 Jbeta primers. Measured with immunoSEQ multiplex PCR; TCRdb has only the in-frame clones, and not every one. There are approximately 220,000 clones in the sample; about 70% occur only once, and roughly 1.9% lies in the top ten. What was sequenced was PBMCs. This TCR was recovered from a woman younger than 45 in good health and CMV-seronegative.

CDR3 in DNA: TGTGCCAGCAGCTTTAATGCGGGGGGGACAGATACGCAGTATTTT. Encoded protein: CASSFNAGGTDTQYF. The gene calls are TRBV11-2 and TRBJ2-3, with 9 bases aligning to TRBD2. The CDR3 is 15 residues long. The junction had 4 bases not matched to a gene; V was cut back by 3 bases and J by 3 bases. The V gene's germline CDR1 is SGHAT and CDR2 FQNNGV.